These 4 T cell receptor beta chains were all obtained from the same sample, sequenced in a study of blood T cell repertoires in COVID-19. Sequencing was performed with immunoSEQ multiplex PCR; in TCRdb, only in-frame clones are kept and a portion is missing. Here the sample spans over 250,000 clones, about 90% being singletons. The source material was PBMCs or T cells enriched from blood (not recorded which). The receptors come from an older woman who had recovered from COVID-19.

The genes are TRBV11-2 and TRBJ2-2, with D possibly being TRBD2 (6 bases). The V end lost 0 bases, the J end lost 1 base, and 9 bases lay between the germline ends. The CDR3 is made up of 16 amino acids. In germline, CDR1 is SGHAT, CDR2 FQNNGV. CDR3 amino acids: CASSLDSGLNTGELFF. As DNA, the CDR3 is TGTGCCAGCAGCTTAGATTCGGGACTGAACACCGGGGAGCTGTTTTTT. Combining the CDR3 with reference TRBV11-2 and TRBJ2-2 gives the whole variable domain EAGVAQSPRYKIIEKRQSVAFWCNPISGHATLYWYQQILGQGPKLLIQFQNNGVVDDSQLPKDRFSAERLKGVDSTLKIQPAKLEDSAVYLCASSLDSGLNTGELFFGEGSRLTVL.

The DNA of the CDR3 is TGTGCCAGCAGTGAAACCCGGGACAGGGCCTACGAGCAGTACTTC. Encoded protein: CASSETRDRAYEQYF. The chain combines TRBV6-1 with TRBJ2-7; the match to TRBD1 covers 9 bases. Germline values: CDR1 MNHNS, CDR2 SASEGT. V shed 2 bases and J 2 bases; nucleotides not matched to a gene: 4. The CDR3 loop spans 15 amino acids.

The V call is TRBV2, the J call TRBJ1-6, with 7 bases identical to TRBD1. Germline trimming cut 6 bases from V and 3 bases from J; bases unmatched to any gene: 5. This CDR3 has 15 amino acids. Germline values: CDR1 SNHLY, CDR2 FYNNEI. The CDR3: CASSVRDSYNSPLHF. CDR3 coding DNA: TGTGCCAGCAGCGTCCGGGACAGCTATAATTCACCCCTCCACTTT.

The rearrangement links TRBV28 to TRBJ2-3; TRBD2 agrees at 8 bases. Losses at the gene ends were 2 bases for V and 4 bases for J; bases not matched to a gene: 2. The CDR3 totals 14 residues. CDR1 MDHEN and CDR2 SYDVKM come from the germline V gene. The CDR3 here is CASSLSGRPDTQYF. The CDR3 DNA follows: TGTGCCAGCAGTTTAAGCGGGAGACCAGATACGCAGTATTTT.